This TCR beta chain was obtained from a study of cytomegalovirus exposure and HLA in healthy donors. Study outcomes and limitations: Data from an earlier analysis indicated that most TCR beta V segments were productive either about 87% or about 30% of the time.

PCR employed 60 Vbeta and 13 Jbeta primers. Using immunoSEQ multiplex PCR, the repertoire was profiled, and TCRdb retains in-frame clones only, with some absent. Here the sample spans about 160,000 clones, around 77% being singletons. Turning to this clone: What it binds is unknown.

Though nominally healthy at sampling, donors likely had unrecorded immune exposures. The V segment lost 5 bases and the J segment 4 bases; nucleotides outside the gene matches: 3. The germline CDR1 and CDR2 sequences are LGHNT and FRNRAP. The CDR3 loop spans 14 amino acids. The material sequenced was PBMCs. The genes are TRBV12-5 and TRBJ2-3; 10 nucleotides agree with TRBD2. The clonotype comes from a man younger than 40 in good health and CMV-seropositive. The CDR3 sequence: CASGPSGGADTQYF. The CDR3 nucleotides are TGTGCTAGTGGTCCCAGCGGGGGGGCAGATACGCAGTATTTT.